Listed below are T cell receptor beta chains from one sample, sequenced in a study of control samples from healthy donors and cancer patients. Only in-frame clones appear in the TCRdb table, and some are missing; sequencing was by immunoSEQ multiplex PCR. This table has around 130,000 clones, roughly 86% appearing once. Sequencing was carried out using PBMCs. The origin of the receptors is a man aged 50 to 60 with head and neck cancer. Each CDR3 is given with its conserved first and last residue. A D gene is named only where the DNA matches it firmly. Only part of the rows carry a size: once, few, many, or a class if the clone is expanded.

>.|TRBV7-3|once|13|TRBJ1-2
TGTGCCAGCAGCTTAACGGGGGATGATGGCTACACCTTC
CASSLTGDDGYTF
>.|TRBV9|.|16|TRBJ2-3
TGTGCCAGTAGTTCCCCCCGGGGGGCCCCTCCAGATACGCAGTATTTT
CASSSPRGAPPDTQYF
>TRBD1|TRBV7-2|.|16|TRBJ1-1
TGTGCCAGCAGCCCTCTCATCGGGACAGTGAACACTGAAGCTTTCTTT
CASSPLIGTVNTEAFF
>.|TRBV27|.|16|TRBJ1-1
TGTGCCAGCAGTTTAGGCCCGGGACGGATGAACACTGAAGCTTTCTTT
CASSLGPGRMNTEAFF
>.|TRBV2|.|13|TRBJ1-1
TGTGCCAGCAGTGTGGCTCCGAACACTGAAGCTTTCTTT
CASSVAPNTEAFF
>TRBD2|TRBV6-5|.|15|TRBJ2-7
TGTGCCAGCAGTTACTCGAAAGGGGAGGGTTACGAGCAGTACTTC
CASSYSKGEGYEQYF
>.|TRBV28|.|15|TRBJ1-1
TGTGCCAGCACCGGGAGGACAGCCTTGAACACTGAAGCTTTCTTT
CASTGRTALNTEAFF
>.|TRBV6-6|.|13|TRBJ2-5
TGTGCCAGCACCTCCCAGGGTAGGGAGACCCAGTACTTC
CASTSQGRETQYF
>TRBD1|TRBV5-4|.|13|TRBJ2-7
TGTGCCAGCAGCTTGGTGAGGGGGCACGAGCAGTACTTC
CASSLVRGHEQYF
>.|TRBV24-1|.|16|TRBJ2-7
TGTGCCACCAGTGATAGACGGACCGGGCCCCCCTACGAGCAGTACTTC
CATSDRRTGPPYEQYF